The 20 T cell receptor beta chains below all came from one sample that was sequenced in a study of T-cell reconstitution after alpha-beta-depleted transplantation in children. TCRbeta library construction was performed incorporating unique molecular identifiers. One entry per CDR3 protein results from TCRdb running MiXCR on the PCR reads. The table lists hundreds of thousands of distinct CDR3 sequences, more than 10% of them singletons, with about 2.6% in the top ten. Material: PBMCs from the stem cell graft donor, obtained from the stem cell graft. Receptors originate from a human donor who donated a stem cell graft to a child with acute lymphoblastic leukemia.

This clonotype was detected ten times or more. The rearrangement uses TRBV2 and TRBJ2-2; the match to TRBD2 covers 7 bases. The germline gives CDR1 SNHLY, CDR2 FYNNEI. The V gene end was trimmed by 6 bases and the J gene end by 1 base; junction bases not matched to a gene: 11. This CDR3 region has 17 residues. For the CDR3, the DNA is TGTGCCAGCAGAACCTCTCTGGGGGGGGAGAACACCGGGGAGCTGTTTTTT. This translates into CASRTSLGGENTGELFF.

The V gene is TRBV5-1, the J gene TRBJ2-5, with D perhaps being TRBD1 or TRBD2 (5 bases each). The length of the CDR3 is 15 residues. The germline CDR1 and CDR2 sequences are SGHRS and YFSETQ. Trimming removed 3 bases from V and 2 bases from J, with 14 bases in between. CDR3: CASSSFPGPQETQYF. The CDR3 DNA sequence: TGCGCCAGCAGCTCCTTCCCGGGGCCGCAAGAGACCCAGTACTTC.

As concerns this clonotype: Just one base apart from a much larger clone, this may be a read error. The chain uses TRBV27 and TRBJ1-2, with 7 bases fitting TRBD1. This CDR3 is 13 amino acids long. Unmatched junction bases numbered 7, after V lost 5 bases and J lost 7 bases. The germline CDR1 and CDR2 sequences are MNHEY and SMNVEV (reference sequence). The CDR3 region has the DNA TGTGCCAGCAGTCCGGGGACAGTCTCTGGCTACACCTTC. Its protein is CASSPGTVSGYTF.

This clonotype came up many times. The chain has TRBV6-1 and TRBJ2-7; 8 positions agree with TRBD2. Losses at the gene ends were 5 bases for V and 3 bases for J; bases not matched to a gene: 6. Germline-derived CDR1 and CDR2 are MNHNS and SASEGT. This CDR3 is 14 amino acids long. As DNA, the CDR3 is TGTGCCAGCAGTCGTGCGGGACTAGGCTACGAGCAGTACTTC. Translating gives CASSRAGLGYEQYF.

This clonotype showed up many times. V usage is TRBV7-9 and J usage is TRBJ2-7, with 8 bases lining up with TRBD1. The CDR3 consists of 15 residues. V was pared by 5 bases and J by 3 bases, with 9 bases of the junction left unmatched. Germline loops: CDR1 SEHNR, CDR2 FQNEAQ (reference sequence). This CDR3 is CASSPLQGAVYEQYF. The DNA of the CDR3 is TGTGCCAGCAGCCCCTTGCAGGGGGCGGTCTACGAGCAGTACTTC.

This chain's CDR3 is CSALLSGGIPYEQYF. CDR3 in DNA: TGCAGTGCTCTCCTCAGTGGGGGAATCCCCTACGAGCAGTACTTC. The J gene is TRBJ2-7, the V gene TRBV20-1; D possibly uses TRBD1 or TRBD2 (5 bases each). V was shortened by 5 bases and J by 2 bases, with 19 bases between the two germline ends. The CDR3 is 15 residues long. Per the germline V gene, CDR1 is DFQATT and CDR2 is SNEGSKA (reference sequence).

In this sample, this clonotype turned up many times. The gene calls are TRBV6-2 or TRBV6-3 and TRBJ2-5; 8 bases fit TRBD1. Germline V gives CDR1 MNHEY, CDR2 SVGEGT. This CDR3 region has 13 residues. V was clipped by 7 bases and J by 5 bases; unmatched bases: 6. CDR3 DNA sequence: TGTGCCAGCAACCAGGGGGCTAAGGAGACCCAGTACTTC. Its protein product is CASNQGAKETQYF.

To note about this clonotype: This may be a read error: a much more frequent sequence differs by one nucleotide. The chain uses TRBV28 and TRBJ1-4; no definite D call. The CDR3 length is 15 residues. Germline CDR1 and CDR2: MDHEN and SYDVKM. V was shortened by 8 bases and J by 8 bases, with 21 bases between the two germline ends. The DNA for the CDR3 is TGTGCCAGCCGGGAAGTGCGGAAGTGGAAAGAAAAACTGTTTTTT. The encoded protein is CASREVRKWKEKLFF.

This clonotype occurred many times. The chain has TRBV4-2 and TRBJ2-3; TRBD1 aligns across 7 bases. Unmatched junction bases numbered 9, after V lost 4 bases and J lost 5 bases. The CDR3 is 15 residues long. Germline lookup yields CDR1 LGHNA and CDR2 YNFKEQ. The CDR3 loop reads CASSPLERGRDTQYF. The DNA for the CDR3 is TGTGCCAGCAGCCCCTTAGAAAGGGGGCGAGATACGCAGTATTTT.

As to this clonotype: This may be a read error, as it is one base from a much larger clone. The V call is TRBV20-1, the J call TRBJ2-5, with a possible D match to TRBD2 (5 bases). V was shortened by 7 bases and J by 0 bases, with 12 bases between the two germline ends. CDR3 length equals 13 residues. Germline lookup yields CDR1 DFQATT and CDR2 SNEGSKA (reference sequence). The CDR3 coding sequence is TGCAGTGACCTGTTTAGCGACCAAGAGACCCAGTACTTC. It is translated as CSDLFSDQETQYF.

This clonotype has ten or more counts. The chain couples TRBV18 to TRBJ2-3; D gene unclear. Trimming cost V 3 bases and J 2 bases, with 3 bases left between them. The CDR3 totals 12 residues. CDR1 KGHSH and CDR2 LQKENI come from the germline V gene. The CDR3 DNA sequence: TGTGCCAGCTCACCCTTCACAGATACGCAGTATTTT. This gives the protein CASSPFTDTQYF.

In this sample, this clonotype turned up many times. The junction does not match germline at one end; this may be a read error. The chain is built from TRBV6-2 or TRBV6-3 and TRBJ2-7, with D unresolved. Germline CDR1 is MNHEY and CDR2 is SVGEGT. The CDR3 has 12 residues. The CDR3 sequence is CASSNSAYEQYF. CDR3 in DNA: TGTGCCAGCAGTAACTCCGCCTACGAGCAGTACTTC.

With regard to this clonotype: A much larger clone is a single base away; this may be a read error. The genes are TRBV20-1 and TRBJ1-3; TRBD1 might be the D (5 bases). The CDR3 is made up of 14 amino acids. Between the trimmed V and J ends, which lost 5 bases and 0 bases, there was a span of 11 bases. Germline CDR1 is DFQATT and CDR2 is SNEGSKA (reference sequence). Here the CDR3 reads CSAAGGNSGNTIYF. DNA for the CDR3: TGCAGTGCTGCTGGGGGAAACTCTGGAAACACCATATATTTT.

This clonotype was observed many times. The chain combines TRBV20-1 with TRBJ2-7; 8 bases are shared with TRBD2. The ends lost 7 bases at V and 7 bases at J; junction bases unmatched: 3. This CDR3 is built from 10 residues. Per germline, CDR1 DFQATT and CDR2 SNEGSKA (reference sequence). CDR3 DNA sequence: TGCAGTGGAAAGCGGGAGGAGCAGTACTTC. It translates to CSGKREEQYF.

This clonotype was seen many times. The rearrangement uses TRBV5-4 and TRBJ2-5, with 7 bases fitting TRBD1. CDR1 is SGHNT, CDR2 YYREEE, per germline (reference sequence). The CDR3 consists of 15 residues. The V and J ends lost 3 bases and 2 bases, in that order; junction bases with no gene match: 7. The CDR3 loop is CASSSGTVGQETQYF. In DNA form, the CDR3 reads TGTGCCAGCAGCTCCGGGACAGTTGGTCAAGAGACCCAGTACTTC.

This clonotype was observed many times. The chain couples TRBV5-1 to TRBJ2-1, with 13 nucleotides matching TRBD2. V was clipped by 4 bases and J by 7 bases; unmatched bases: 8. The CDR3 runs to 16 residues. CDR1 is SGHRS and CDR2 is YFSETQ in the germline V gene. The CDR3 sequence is CASSTSGGAGSNEQFF. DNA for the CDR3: TGCGCCAGCAGCACTAGCGGGGGGGCTGGTTCTAATGAGCAGTTCTTC.

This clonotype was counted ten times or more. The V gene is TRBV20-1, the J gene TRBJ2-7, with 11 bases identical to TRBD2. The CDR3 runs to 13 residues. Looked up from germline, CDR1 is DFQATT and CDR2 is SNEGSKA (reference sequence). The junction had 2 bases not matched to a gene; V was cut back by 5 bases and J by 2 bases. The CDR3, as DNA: TGCAGTGCTTCTAGCGGGAGGACCTACGAGCAGTACTTC. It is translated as CSASSGRTYEQYF.

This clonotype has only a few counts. CDR3 DNA: TGTGCCAGCAGTTACTCAGATAGGTTGGGGTATGGCTACACCTTC. Translating gives CASSYSDRLGYGYTF. This chain connects TRBV6-5 to TRBJ1-2, with no clear D. Trimming stripped 0 bases from V and 5 bases from J, with 13 bases between. Germline V CDR1 and CDR2: MNHEY, SVGAGI. This CDR3 is built from 15 residues.

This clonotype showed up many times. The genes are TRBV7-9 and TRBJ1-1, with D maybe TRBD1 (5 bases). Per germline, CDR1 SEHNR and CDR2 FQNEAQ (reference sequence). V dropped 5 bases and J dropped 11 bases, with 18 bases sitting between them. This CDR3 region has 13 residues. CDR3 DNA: TGTGCCAGCAGCGGCAGGGACGGCCCCTGGGCTTTCTTT. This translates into CASSGRDGPWAFF.

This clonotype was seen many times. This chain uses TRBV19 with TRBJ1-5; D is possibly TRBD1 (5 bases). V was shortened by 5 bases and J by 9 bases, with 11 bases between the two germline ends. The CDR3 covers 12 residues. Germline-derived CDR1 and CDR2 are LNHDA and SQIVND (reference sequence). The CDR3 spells CASSWAGRPQHF. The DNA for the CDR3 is TGTGCCAGTAGTTGGGCGGGACGGCCCCAGCATTTT.